This TCR beta chain comes out of a study of shared clonotypes between healthy human individuals. Study context: Donors had three CD4 naive, three CD4 memory, two CD8 naive and one CD8 memory plate apiece.

V lost 6 bases, J lost 6 bases, and 15 bases lay in between. CDR3 length: 14 amino acids. CDR1 is KGHSH and CDR2 is LQKENI in the germline V gene. Assay used: immunoSEQ multiplex PCR; TCRdb lists only in-frame clones, some missing. The table has approximately 530,000 clones, 90% to 96% seen once. The J gene is TRBJ1-5, the V gene TRBV18; a possible D gene is TRBD1 (5 bases). This sequence originates from a young woman in good health. The sequencing input was naive CD4+ T cells sorted from blood. Noted subset: CD45RA+ positively selected. The CDR3, as DNA: TGTGCCAGCTCTACGGGACGAACAATTCAGCCCCAGCATTTT. Translated, it gives CASSTGRTIQPQHF.